A selection of T cell receptor beta chains follows, all from one sample in a study of early T cells in non-severe SARS-CoV-2 infection. One entry per CDR3 protein, called by TCRdb with MiXCR from the 5' RACE reads. The data hold about 71,000 distinct CDR3 sequences, with roughly 12% observed a single time. Sample: whole blood, taken at baseline. Receptors originate from an adult who was a healthcare worker with PCR-confirmed SARS-CoV-2 infection or an uninfected control (not recorded which). Each CDR3 is given with its conserved first and last residue. A D gene is named only where the DNA matches it firmly. Clone sizes are given selectively: once, few, many, or a class where the clone is expanded.

cdr3_aa	cdr3_nt	clone_size	cdr3_length	j_call	d_call	v_call
CSVEGAGTEAFF	TGCAGCGTTGAAGGGGCCGGGACTGAAGCTTTCTTT	-	12	TRBJ1-1	-	TRBV29-1
CASMGTGGTEAFF	TGTGCCAGCATGGGGACAGGGGGCACTGAAGCTTTCTTT	-	13	TRBJ1-1	TRBD1	TRBV6-2/TRBV6-3
CSAGGTDGEAFF	TGCAGTGCCGGGGGGACCGACGGTGAAGCTTTCTTT	-	12	TRBJ1-1	-	TRBV20-1
CASSIFQTGELFF	TGTGCCAGTAGTATCTTCCAGACCGGGGAGCTGTTTTTT	-	13	TRBJ2-2	-	TRBV19
CSTLRGFGETQYF	TGCAGCACCCTCAGGGGTTTTGGGGAGACCCAGTACTTC	few	13	TRBJ2-5	-	TRBV29-1
CASSQDRGMSVYGYTF	TGCGCCAGCAGCCAGGACAGGGGTATGTCGGTCTATGGCTACACCTTC	few	16	TRBJ1-2	TRBD1	TRBV4-1
CASKLRGLGEKLFF	TGTGCCAGCAAGCTCAGGGGGCTCGGGGAAAAACTGTTTTTT	-	14	TRBJ1-4	TRBD1	TRBV6-5
CASSSQSLGTDTQYF	TGTGCCAGCAGCTCCCAGAGTCTAGGCACAGATACGCAGTATTTT	-	15	TRBJ2-3	-	TRBV7-8
CASSYSTGGYNEQFF	TGTGCCAGCAGTTACTCGACGGGGGGCTACAATGAGCAGTTCTTC	many	15	TRBJ2-1	TRBD2	TRBV6-2/TRBV6-3
CASTIPRDNPIGNTIYF	TGTGCCAGCACCATCCCTCGGGACAATCCTATTGGAAACACCATATATTTT	many	17	TRBJ1-3	-	TRBV21-1
CAISESGDTQYF	TGTGCCATCAGTGAGTCGGGTGATACGCAGTATTTT	few	12	TRBJ2-3	-	TRBV10-3
CASKTSGGADTQYF	TGCGCCAGCAAGACTAGCGGGGGGGCGGACACGCAGTATTTT	-	14	TRBJ2-3	TRBD2	TRBV5-1
CASSLGQGVQETQYF	TGTGCCAGCAGCCTCGGACAGGGGGTGCAAGAGACCCAGTACTTC	few	15	TRBJ2-5	TRBD1	TRBV12-3/TRBV12-4
CASSDVTGGQPQHF	TGTGCCAGCAGTGACGTGACAGGGGGTCAGCCCCAGCATTTT	many	14	TRBJ1-5	TRBD1	TRBV2
CASSYDRGQDQPQHF	TGTGCCAGCAGTTACGACAGGGGGCAGGATCAGCCCCAGCATTTT	many	15	TRBJ1-5	TRBD1	TRBV2
CASSSLTNTEAFF	TGTGCCAGCAGCTCCTTGACGAACACTGAAGCTTTCTTT	many	13	TRBJ1-1	-	TRBV11-3
CASSFRNRGLANTEAFF	TGTGCCAGCAGCTTCCGAAACAGGGGGCTGGCGAACACTGAAGCTTTCTTT	-	17	TRBJ1-1	TRBD1	TRBV6-5
CASSQQGVYEQYF	TGTGCCAGCAGCCAACAGGGGGTGTACGAGCAGTACTTC	-	13	TRBJ2-7	TRBD1	TRBV3-1
CSASVQTQYF	TGCAGTGCTAGCGTACAGACCCAGTACTTC	-	10	TRBJ2-5	-	TRBV20-1
CASSRGLGTGELFF	TGTGCCAGCAGTCGGGGACTAGGTACCGGGGAGCTGTTTTTT	-	14	TRBJ2-2	TRBD2	TRBV5-6